This record concerns one TCR beta chain sequence. This sample was taken from a study of blood T cell repertoires in COVID-19. Per germline, CDR1 SGHNT and CDR2 YYREEE (reference sequence). The CDR3 extends over 15 amino acids. The ends lost 2 bases at V and 3 bases at J; junction bases unmatched: 4. Per the study methods: Using reference gene primer amplification, nucleated cell counts were estimated. Generated by immunoSEQ multiplex PCR, the TCRdb table keeps only in-frame clones and is missing some. The D gene and trimming were derived from the DNA, and the V and J assignments and clone size from that table. The data hold 17,000 or so clones, with roughly 87% observed a single time.

Sequencing input: peripheral blood. V and J are TRBV5-4 and TRBJ2-1; 8 nucleotides match TRBD2. The sequence was obtained from a man aged 45 to 65 with active COVID-19. The CDR3 loop is CASSFLAGVYNEQFF. CDR3 coding DNA: TGTGCCAGCAGCTTTCTAGCGGGTGTCTACAATGAGCAGTTCTTC.